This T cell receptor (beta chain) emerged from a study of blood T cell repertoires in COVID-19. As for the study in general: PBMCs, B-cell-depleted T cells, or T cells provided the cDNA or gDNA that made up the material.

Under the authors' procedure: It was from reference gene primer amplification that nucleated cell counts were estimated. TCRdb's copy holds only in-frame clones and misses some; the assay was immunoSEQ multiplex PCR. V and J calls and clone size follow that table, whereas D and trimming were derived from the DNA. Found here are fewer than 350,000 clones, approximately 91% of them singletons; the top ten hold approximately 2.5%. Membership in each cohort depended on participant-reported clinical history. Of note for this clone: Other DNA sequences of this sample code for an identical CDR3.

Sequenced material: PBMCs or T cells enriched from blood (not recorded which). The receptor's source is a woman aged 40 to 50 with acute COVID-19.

CDR3 sequence (DNA): TGTGCCAGCAGTCGGGGGACTGAAGCTTTCTTT. Translated: CASSRGTEAFF. This chain links TRBV6-5 with TRBJ1-1, with D possibly TRBD1 on 5 matching bases. Germline V gene lookup returns CDR1 MNHEY and CDR2 SVGAGI. Trimming removed 5 bases from V and 5 bases from J, with 6 bases in between. The CDR3 consists of 11 residues.